The source of this TCR beta chain is a study of cytomegalovirus exposure and HLA in healthy donors. Study-level information: Earlier findings included about 120 million unique TCR beta sequences obtained from approximately 170 million T cells. Caucasian-associated ancestry cluster membership applied to less than 85% of under 450 genotyped donors.

Germline V lookup: CDR1 SGHTA, CDR2 FQGNSA. The ends lost 0 bases at V and 2 bases at J; junction bases unmatched: 14. CDR3 size: 20 residues. The PCR contained 60 Vbeta and 13 Jbeta primers. Sequenced by immunoSEQ multiplex PCR; TCRdb stores in-frame clones only, minus some. The sample includes some 96,000 clones, roughly 80% of them seen just once. The chain employs TRBV7-2 and TRBJ2-5; 11 bases match TRBD2. The origin of this receptor is a female donor in good health and CMV-seronegative. Sequences were obtained from PBMCs. The CDR3 spells CASSLAGVASGRIGQETQYF. In DNA, the CDR3 is TGTGCCAGCAGCTTAGCCGGGGTGGCTAGCGGGAGGATTGGTCAAGAGACCCAGTACTTC.